This TCR beta chain was found in a study of T cell changes during pregnancy in multiple sclerosis. From germline, CDR1 is SGHKS and CDR2 YYEKEE (reference sequence). The CDR3 loop spans 13 amino acids. Trimming took 1 base from V and 6 from J, leaving 10 bases between them. TCRdb keeps only in-frame clones here, not all; method: immunoSEQ multiplex PCR. The sample records roughly 13,000 clones, 85% to 95% being singletons. V usage is TRBV5-5 and J usage is TRBJ1-2; no reliable D call. The sequence came from a female donor in good health, enrolled as a control in a pregnancy study. Source: peripheral blood, taken in the second trimester of pregnancy. CDR3 DNA sequence: TGTGCCAGCAGCTTGATTCCAGGTGATGGCTACACCTTC. The encoded protein is CASSLIPGDGYTF.